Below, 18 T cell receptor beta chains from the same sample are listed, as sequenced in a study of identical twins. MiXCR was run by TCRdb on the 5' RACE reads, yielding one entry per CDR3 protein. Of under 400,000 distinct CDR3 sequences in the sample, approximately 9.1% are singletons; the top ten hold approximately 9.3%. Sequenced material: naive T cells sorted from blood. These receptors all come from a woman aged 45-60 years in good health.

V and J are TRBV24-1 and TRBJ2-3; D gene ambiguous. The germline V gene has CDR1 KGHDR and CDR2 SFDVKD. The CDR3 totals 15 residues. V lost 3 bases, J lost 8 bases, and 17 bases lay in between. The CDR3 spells CATSDLDPTTATQYF. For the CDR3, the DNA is TGTGCCACCAGTGATCTGGACCCTACCACGGCTACGCAGTATTTT.

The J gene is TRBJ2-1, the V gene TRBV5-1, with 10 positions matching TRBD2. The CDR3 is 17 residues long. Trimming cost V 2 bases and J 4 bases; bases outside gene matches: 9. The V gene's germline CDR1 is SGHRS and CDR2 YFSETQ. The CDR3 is CASSFTRTSGEYNEQFF. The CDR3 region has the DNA TGCGCCAGCAGCTTTACTAGGACTAGCGGAGAGTACAATGAGCAGTTCTTC.

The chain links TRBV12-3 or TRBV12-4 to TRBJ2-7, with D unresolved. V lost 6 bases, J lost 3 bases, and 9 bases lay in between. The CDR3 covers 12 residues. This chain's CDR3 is CASRSSNYEQYF. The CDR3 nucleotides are TGTGCCAGCAGGAGCAGTAACTACGAGCAGTACTTC.

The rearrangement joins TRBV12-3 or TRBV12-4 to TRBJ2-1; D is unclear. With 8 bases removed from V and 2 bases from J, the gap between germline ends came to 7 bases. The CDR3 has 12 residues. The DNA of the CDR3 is TGTGCCAGCGGAGCCCCCTACAATGAGCAGTTCTTC. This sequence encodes CASGAPYNEQFF.

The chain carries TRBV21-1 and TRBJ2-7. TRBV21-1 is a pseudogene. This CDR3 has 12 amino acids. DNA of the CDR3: TGTGCCAGCTCCATCCGACGCCGCGAGCAGTACGTC. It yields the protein CASSIRRREQYV.

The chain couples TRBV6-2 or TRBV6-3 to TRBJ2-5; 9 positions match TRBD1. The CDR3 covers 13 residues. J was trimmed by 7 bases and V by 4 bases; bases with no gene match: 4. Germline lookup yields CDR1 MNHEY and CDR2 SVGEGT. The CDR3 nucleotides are TGTGCCAGCAGTTTACAGGGGGCGGTGACCCAGTACTTC. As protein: CASSLQGAVTQYF.

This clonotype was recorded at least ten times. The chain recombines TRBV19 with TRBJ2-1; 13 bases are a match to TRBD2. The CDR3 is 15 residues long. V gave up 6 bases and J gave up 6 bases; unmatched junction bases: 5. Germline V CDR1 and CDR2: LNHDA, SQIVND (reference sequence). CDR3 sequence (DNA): TGTGCCAGTAGCCTACTAGCGGGAGGGCCCAATGAGCAGTTCTTC. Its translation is CASSLLAGGPNEQFF.

The CDR3 nucleotides are TGCGCCAGCAGCACGGGACTAGCGGGAGGGCCGGGGGATGAGCAGTTCTTC. Translated, it gives CASSTGLAGGPGDEQFF. This chain connects TRBV5-1 to TRBJ2-1; 16 positions match TRBD2. J was trimmed by 8 bases and V by 4 bases; bases with no gene match: 9. Germline CDR1 SGHRS, CDR2 YFSETQ. The CDR3 runs to 17 residues. Together with reference TRBV5-1 and TRBJ2-1, the CDR3 gives the full variable domain: KAGVTQTPRYLIKTRGQQVTLSCSPISGHRSVSWYQQTPGQGLQFLFEYFSETQRNKGNFPGRFSGRQFSNSRSEMNVSTLELGDSALYLCASSTGLAGGPGDEQFFGPGTRLTVL.

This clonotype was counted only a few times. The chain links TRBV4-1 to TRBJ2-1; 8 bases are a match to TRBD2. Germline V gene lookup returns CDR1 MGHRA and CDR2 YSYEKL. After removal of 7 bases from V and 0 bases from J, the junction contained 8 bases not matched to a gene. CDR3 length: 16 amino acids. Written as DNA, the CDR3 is TGCGCCAGCACCCCCGGGGGGGCTATCTCCTACAATGAGCAGTTCTTC. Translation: CASTPGGAISYNEQFF.

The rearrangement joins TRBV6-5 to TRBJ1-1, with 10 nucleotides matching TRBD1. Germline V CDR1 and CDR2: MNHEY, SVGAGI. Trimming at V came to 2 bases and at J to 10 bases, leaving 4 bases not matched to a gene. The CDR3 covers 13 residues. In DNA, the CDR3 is TGTGCCAGCAGTTACAGGGACAGGGGTCTAGCTTTCTTT. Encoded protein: CASSYRDRGLAFF.

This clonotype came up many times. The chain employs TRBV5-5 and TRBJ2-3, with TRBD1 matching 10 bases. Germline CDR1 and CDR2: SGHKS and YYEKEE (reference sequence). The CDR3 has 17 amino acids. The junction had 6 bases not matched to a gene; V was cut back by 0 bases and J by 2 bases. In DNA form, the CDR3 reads TGTGCCAGCAGCTTGGACCCCGGGACAGGGGCCACAGATACGCAGTATTTT. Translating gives CASSLDPGTGATDTQYF.

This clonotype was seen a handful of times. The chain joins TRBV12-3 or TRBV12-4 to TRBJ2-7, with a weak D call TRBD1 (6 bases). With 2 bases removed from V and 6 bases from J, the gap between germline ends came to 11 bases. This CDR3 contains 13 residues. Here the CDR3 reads CASSLFKGGEQYV. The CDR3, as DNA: TGTGCCAGCAGTTTATTTAAAGGGGGCGAGCAGTACGTC.

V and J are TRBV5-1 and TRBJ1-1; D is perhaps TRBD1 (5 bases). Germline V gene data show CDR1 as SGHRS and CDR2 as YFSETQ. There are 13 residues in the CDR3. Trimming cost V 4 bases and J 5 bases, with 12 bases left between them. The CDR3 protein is CASSNRPWTEAFF. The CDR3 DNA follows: TGCGCCAGCAGCAACAGGCCATGGACTGAAGCTTTCTTT.

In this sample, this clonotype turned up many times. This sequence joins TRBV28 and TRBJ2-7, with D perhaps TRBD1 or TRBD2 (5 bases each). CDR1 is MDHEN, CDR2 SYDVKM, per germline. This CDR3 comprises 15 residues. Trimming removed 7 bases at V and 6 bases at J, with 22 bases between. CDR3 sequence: CASNPLRDPQSEQYF. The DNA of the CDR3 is TGTGCCAGCAACCCCCTCCGGGACCCACAAAGCGAGCAGTACTTC.

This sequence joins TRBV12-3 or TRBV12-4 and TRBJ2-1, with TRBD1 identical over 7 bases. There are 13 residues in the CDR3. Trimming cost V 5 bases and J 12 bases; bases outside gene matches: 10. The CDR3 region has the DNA TGTGCCAGCAGTAACAGTCCCAGGGGGAGGCAGTTCTTC. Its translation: CASSNSPRGRQFF.

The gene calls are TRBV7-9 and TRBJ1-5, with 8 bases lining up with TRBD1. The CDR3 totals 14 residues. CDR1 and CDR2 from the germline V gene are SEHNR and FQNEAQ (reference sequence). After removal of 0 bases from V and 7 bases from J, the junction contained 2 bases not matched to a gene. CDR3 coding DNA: TGTGCCAGCAGCTTAGCTGACAGGGGCCAGCCCCAGCATTTT. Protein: CASSLADRGQPQHF. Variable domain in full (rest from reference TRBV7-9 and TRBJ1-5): DTGVSQNPRHKITKRGQNVTFRCDPISEHNRLYWYRQTLGQGPEFLTYFQNEAQLEKSRLLSDRFSAERPKGSFSTLEIQRTEQGDSAMYLCASSLADRGQPQHFGDGTRLSIL.

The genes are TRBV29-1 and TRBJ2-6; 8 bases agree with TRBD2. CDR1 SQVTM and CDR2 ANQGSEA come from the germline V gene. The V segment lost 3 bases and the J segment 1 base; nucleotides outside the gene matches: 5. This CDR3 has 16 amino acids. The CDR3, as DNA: TGCAGCGTTGAGGGACTAGAAGGATCTGGGGCCAACGTCCTGACTTTC. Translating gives CSVEGLEGSGANVLTF.

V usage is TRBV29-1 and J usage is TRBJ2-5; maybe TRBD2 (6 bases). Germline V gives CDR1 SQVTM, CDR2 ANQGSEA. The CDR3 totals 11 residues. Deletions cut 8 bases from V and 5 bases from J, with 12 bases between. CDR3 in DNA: TGCAGCTCTAGCCGGGGGGAGACCCAGTACTTC. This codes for CSSSRGETQYF.